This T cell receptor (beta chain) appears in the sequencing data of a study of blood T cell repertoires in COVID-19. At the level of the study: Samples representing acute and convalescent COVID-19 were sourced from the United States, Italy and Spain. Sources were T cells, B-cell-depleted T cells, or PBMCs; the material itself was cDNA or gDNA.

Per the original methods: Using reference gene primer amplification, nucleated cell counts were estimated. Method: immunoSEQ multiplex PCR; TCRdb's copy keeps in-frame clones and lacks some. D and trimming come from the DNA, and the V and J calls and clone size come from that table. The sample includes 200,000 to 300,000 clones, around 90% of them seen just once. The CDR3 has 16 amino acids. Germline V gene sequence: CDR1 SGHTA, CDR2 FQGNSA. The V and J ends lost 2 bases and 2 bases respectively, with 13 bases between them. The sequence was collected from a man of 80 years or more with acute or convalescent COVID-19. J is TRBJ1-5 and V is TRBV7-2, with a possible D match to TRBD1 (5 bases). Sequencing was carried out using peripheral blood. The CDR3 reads CASSLQGGLGNQPQHF. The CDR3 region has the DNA TGTGCCAGCAGCTTACAGGGCGGATTGGGCAATCAGCCCCAGCATTTT.